This TCR beta chain originates from a study of blood T cell repertoires in COVID-19. Overall study context: Sample material is recorded as cDNA or gDNA derived from T cells, B-cell-depleted T cells, or PBMCs.

The V end lost 3 bases, the J end lost 4 bases, and 27 bases lay between the germline ends. The CDR3 loop spans 20 amino acids. Per germline, CDR1 SGHNT and CDR2 YENEEA. Profiling relied on immunoSEQ multiplex PCR, and the TCRdb table lists in-frame clones only, not all of them. This sample has 300,000 to 450,000 clones; more than 80% occur once, and the top ten carry approximately 3%. The clonotype was recovered from a woman aged 30 to 39 with COVID-19, enrolled during active disease. The sequencing input was peripheral blood. The chain is built from TRBV11-3 and TRBJ2-2, with TRBD2 as a possible D gene (5 bases). The CDR3 nucleotides are TGTGCCAGCAGCTTCGGGAAGCAGTCGGGGTCCCCGTTTTTCACCGGGGAGCTGTTTTTT. Residues: CASSFGKQSGSPFFTGELFF.